This T cell receptor (beta chain) appears in the sequencing data of a study of blood T cell repertoires in COVID-19. About the study: Spain, Italy and the United States supplied samples that represented acute and convalescent COVID-19. PBMCs, B-cell-depleted T cells, or T cells were the source of the cDNA or gDNA that made up the material.

As originally analysed: The authors estimated nucleated cell counts from reference gene primer amplification. Clones were sequenced by immunoSEQ multiplex PCR, and TCRdb holds only the in-frame ones, with some missing. V, J and clone size derive from that table, while D and trimming were established from the DNA sequence. The sample includes about 130,000 clones, around 88% of them seen just once. Trimming took 5 bases from V and 4 from J, leaving 11 bases between them. Per the germline V gene, CDR1 is SGHAT and CDR2 is FQNNGV. The CDR3 consists of 13 residues. This chain uses TRBV11-2 with TRBJ1-2; weak D call: TRBD1 (6 bases). The sequence was obtained from a man aged 45-60 years with acute or convalescent COVID-19. The specimen sequenced was peripheral blood. The CDR3 nucleotides are TGTGCCAGCAGCCCCGGGACAACCTATGGCTACACCTTC. It is translated as CASSPGTTYGYTF.